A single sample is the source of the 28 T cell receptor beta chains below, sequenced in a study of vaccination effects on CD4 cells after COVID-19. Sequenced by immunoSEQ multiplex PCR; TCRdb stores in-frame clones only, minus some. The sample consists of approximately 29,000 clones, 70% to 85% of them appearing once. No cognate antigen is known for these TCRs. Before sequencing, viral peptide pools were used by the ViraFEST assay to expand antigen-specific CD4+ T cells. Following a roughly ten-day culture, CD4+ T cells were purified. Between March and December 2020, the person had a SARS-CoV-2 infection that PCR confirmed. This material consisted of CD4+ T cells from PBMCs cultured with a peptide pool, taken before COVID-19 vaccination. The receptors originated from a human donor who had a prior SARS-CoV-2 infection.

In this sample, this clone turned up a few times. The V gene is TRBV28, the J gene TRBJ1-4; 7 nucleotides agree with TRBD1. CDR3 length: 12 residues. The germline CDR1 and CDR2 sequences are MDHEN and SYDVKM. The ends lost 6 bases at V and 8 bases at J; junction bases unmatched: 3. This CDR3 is CASSWTGEKLFF. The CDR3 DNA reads TGTGCCAGCAGCTGGACAGGAGAAAAACTGTTTTTT. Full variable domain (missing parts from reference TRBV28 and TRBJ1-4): DVKVTQSSRYLVKRTGEKVFLECVQDMDHENMFWYRQDPGLGLRLIYFSYDVKMKEKGDIPEGYSVSREKKERFSLILESASTNQTSMYLCASSWTGEKLFFGSGTQLSVL.

The CDR3 DNA is TGCGCCAGCAGCTTGGGCGGGACAGACCCTTCCTACGAGCAGTACTTC. Protein product: CASSLGGTDPSYEQYF. The rearrangement links TRBV5-1 to TRBJ2-7; D might be TRBD1 (7 bases). Germline V CDR1 and CDR2: SGHRS, YFSETQ. This CDR3 region has 16 residues. Trimming removed 0 bases from V and 1 base from J, with 14 bases in between.

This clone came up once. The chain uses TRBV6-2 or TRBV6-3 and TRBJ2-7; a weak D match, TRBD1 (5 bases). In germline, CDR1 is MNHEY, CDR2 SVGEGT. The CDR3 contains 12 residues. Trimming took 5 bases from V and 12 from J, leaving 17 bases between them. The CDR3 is CASSARQGVMYF. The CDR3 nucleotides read TGTGCCAGCAGTGCCCGCCAGGGTGTTATGTACTTC.

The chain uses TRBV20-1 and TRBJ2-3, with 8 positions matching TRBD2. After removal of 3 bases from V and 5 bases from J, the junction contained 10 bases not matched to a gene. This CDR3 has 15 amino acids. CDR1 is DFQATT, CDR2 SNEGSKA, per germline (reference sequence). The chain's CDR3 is CSASFGGGREDTQYF. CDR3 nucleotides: TGCAGTGCTAGTTTCGGGGGGGGCCGAGAAGATACGCAGTATTTT.

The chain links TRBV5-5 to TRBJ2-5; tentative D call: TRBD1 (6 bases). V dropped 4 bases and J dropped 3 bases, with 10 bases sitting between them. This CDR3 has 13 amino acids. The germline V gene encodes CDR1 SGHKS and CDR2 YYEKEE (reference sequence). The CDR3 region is CASSRWTEETQYF. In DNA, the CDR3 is TGTGCCAGCAGCCGATGGACAGAAGAGACCCAGTACTTC.

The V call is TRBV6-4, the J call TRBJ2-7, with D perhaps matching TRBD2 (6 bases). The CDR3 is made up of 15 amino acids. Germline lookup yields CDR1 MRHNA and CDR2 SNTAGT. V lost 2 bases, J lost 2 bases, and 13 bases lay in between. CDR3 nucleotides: TGTGCCAGCAGTGACCCGGGACTGACCCCCTACGAGCAGTACTTC. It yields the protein CASSDPGLTPYEQYF.

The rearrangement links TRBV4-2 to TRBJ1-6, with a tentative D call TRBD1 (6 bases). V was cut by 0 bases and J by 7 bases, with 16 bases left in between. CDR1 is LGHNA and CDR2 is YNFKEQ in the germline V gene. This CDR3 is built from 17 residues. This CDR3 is CASSQDLGGGRNSPLHF. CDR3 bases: TGTGCCAGCAGCCAAGATTTGGGAGGGGGGAGGAATTCACCCCTCCACTTT.

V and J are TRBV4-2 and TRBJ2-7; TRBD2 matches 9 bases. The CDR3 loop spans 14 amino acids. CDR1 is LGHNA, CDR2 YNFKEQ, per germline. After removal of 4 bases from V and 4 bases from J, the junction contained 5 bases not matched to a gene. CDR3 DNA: TGTGCCAGCAGCCTTAGCGGGAGAATATACGAGCAGTACTTC. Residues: CASSLSGRIYEQYF.

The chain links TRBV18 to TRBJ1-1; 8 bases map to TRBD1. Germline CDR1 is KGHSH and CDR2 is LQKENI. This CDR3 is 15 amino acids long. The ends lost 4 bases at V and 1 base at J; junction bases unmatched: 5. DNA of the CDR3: TGTGCCAGCTCACGTCAGACAGGGGCGAACACTGAAGCTTTCTTT. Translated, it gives CASSRQTGANTEAFF.

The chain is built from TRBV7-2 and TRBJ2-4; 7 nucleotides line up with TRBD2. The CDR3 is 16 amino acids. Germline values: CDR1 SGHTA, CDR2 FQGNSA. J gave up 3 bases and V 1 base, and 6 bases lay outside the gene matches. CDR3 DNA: TGTGCCAGCAGCTTAGGGGGGAGGGATTTCAAAAACATTCAGTACTTC. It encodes CASSLGGRDFKNIQYF.

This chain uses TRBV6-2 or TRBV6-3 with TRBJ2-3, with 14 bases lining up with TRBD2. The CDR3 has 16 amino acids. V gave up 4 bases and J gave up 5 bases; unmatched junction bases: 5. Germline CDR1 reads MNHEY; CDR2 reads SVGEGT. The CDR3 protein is CASSSTGLAGVDTQYF. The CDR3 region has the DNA TGTGCCAGCAGTTCGACGGGACTAGCGGGGGTAGATACGCAGTATTTT.

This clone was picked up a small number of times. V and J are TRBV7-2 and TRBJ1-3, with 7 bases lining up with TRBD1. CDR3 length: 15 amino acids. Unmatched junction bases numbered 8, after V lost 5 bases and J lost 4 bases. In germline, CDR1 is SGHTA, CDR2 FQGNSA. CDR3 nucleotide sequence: TGTGCCAGCAGCCCCCTCTGGACAGGAGGAAACACCATATATTTT. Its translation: CASSPLWTGGNTIYF.

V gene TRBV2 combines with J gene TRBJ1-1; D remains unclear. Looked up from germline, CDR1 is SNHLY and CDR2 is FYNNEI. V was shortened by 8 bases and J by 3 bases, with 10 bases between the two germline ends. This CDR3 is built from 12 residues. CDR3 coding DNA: TGTGCCAGCGGGATCGGTGACACTGAAGCTTTCTTT. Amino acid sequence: CASGIGDTEAFF.

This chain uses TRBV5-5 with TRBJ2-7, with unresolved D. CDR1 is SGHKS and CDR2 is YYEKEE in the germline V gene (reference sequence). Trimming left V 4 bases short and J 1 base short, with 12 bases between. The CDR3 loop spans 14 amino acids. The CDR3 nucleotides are TGTGCCAGCAGCATGGTGGGTCGTTCCTACGAGCAGTACTTC. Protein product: CASSMVGRSYEQYF.

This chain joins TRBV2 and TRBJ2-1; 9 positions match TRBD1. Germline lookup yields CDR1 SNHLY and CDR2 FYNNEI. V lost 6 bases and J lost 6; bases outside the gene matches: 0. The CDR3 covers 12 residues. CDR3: CASRDRGNEQFF. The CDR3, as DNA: TGTGCCAGCAGGGACAGGGGCAATGAGCAGTTCTTC.

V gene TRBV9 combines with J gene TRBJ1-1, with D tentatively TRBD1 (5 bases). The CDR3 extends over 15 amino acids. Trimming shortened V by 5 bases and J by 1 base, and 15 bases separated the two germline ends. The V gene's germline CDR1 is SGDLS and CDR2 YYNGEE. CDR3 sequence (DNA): TGTGCCAGCAGTCCCGACTGGGGGAGGAACACTGAAGCTTTCTTT. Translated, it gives CASSPDWGRNTEAFF.

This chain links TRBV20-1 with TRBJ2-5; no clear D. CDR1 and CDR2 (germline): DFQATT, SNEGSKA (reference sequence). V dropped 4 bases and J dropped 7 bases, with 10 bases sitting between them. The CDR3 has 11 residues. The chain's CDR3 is CSAKDRVTQYF. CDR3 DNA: TGCAGTGCTAAGGATAGGGTGACCCAGTACTTC.

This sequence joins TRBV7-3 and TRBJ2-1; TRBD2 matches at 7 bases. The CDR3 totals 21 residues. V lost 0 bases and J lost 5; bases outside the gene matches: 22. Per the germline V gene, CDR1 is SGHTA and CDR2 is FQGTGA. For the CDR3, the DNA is TGTGCCAGCAGCTTAACGAGCCGGAGGTTACCACCGGGACTAACGAACAATGAGCAGTTCTTC. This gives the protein CASSLTSRRLPPGLTNNEQFF.

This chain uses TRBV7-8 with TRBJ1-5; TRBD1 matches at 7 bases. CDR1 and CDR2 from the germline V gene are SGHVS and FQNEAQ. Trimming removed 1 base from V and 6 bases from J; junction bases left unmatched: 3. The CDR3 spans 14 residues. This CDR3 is CASSLDPGGQPQHF. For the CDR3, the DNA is TGTGCCAGCAGCTTAGACCCAGGGGGTCAGCCCCAGCATTTT.

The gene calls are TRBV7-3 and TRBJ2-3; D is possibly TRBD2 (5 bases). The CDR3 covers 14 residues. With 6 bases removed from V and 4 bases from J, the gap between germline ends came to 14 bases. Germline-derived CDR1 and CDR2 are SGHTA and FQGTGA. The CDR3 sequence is CASSRTDSSDTQYF. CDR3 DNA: TGTGCCAGCAGTCGGACGGACTCATCAGATACGCAGTATTTT. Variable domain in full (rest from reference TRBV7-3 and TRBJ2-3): GAGVSQTPSNKVTEKGKYVELRCDPISGHTALYWYRQSLGQGPEFLIYFQGTGAADDSGLPNDRFFAVRPEGSVSTLKIQRTERGDSAVYLCASSRTDSSDTQYFGPGTRLTVL.

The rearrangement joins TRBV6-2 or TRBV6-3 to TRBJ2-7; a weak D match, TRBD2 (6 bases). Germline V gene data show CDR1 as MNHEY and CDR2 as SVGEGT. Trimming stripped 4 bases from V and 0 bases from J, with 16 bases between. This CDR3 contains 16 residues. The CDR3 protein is CASSFWPLANSYEQYF. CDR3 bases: TGTGCCAGCAGTTTCTGGCCTCTAGCGAACTCCTACGAGCAGTACTTC.

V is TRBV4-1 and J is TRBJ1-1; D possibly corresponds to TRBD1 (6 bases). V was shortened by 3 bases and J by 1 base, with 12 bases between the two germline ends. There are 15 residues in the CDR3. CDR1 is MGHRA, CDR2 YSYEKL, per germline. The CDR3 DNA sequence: TGCGCCAGCAGCCAGAGGGACACCTGGAACACTGAAGCTTTCTTT. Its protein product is CASSQRDTWNTEAFF.

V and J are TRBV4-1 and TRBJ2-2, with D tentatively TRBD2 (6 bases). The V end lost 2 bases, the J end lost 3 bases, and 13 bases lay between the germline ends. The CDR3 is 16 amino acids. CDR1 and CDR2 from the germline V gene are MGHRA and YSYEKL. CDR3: CASSQRLVLDTGELFF. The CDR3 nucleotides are TGCGCCAGCAGCCAAAGACTAGTGTTGGACACCGGGGAGCTGTTTTTT.

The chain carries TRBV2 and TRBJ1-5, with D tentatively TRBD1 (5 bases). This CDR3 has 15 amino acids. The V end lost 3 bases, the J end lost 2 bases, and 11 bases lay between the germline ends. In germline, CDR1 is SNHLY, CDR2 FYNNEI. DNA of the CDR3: TGTGCCAGCAGTGATGTTATGGGGGGCAATCAGCCCCAGCATTTT. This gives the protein CASSDVMGGNQPQHF.

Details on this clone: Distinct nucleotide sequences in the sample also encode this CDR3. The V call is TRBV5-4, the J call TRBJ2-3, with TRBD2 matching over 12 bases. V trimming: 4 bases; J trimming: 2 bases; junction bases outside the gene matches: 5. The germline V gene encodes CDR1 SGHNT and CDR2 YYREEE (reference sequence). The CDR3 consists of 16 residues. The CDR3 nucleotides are TGTGCCAGCAGCCGTGGACTAGCGGGGTCCACAGATACGCAGTATTTT. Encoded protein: CASSRGLAGSTDTQYF.

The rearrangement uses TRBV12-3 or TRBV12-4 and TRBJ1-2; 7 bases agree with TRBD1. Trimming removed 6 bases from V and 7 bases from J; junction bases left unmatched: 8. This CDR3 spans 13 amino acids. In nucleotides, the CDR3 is TGTGCCAGCAGACCACAGGGGAGTGGTGGCTACACCTTC. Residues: CASRPQGSGGYTF.

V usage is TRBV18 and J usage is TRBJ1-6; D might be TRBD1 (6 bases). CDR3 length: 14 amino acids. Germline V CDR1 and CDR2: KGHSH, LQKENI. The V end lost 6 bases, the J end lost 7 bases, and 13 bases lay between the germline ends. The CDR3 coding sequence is TGTGCCAGCTCTTCGGGACAAGGAAATTCACCCCTCCACTTT. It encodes CASSSGQGNSPLHF.

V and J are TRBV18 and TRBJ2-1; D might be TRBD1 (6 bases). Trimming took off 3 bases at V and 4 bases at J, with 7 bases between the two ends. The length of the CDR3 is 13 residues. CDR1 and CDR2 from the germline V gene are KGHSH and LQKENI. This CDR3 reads CASSPDRYNEQFF. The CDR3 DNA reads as TGTGCCAGCTCACCGGACAGATACAATGAGCAGTTCTTC.